This T cell receptor (beta chain) is drawn from a study of cytomegalovirus exposure and HLA in healthy donors. Study information: A later analysis reported the same platform for the 120 or so validation repertoires and the roughly 630 first-cohort repertoires. Overall study results and limits: Most TCRs appeared rarely, but some public TCRs recurred in many donors. The study labeled 164 TCR beta chains cytomegalovirus-associated. One later analysis, an examination of the 100 to 150 validation repertoires, found that first-cohort TCR clusters tended to co-occur in them.

Clones were sequenced by immunoSEQ multiplex PCR, and TCRdb holds only the in-frame ones, with some missing. Found here are approximately 210,000 clones, 86% of them singletons; the top ten hold about 1.6%. The germline CDR1 and CDR2 sequences are SGHVS and FQNEAQ. This CDR3 contains 15 residues. Trimming removed 5 bases from V and 0 bases from J, with 10 bases in between. Details on this clone: Antigen specificity is unknown.

The chain employs TRBV7-8 and TRBJ1-4; possibly TRBD1 for D (6 bases). This TCR derives from a young woman in good health and CMV-seronegative. Sequenced sample: PBMCs. The CDR3 sequence: CASSPGTTTNEKLFF. In DNA form, the CDR3 reads TGTGCCAGCAGCCCTGGGACAACAACTAATGAAAAACTGTTTTTT.